This T cell receptor beta chain was identified during a study of blood T cells in healthy people across ages. This clonotype was recorded a few times. Healthy individuals of Caucasian origin from Russia, aged about 6 to 100, served as donors. Roughly 10 milliliters of peripheral blood were drawn from each donor. The authors isolated at least 7 million PBMCs per sample. Germline-derived CDR1 and CDR2 are SGHTA and FQGNSA. V lost 0 bases to trimming and J lost 7 bases, with 9 bases between them. CDR3 size: 13 residues. Combining a sample-barcoded 5' primer with a J-beta primer mix, a second PCR ran for about 6 to 12 cycles. TCRdb passed the 5' RACE reads through MiXCR, listing each CDR3 protein once. The sample holds about 580,000 distinct CDR3 sequences, roughly 43% seen once.

Sequencing was done on a sample of blood. This sequence originates from a man at least 80 years old in good health. The V gene is TRBV7-2, the J gene TRBJ1-2; D perhaps matches TRBD1 (5 bases). CDR3 nucleotide sequence: TGTGCCAGCAGCTTAGCCGACAGTGCTGGCTACACCTTC. This translates into CASSLADSAGYTF.